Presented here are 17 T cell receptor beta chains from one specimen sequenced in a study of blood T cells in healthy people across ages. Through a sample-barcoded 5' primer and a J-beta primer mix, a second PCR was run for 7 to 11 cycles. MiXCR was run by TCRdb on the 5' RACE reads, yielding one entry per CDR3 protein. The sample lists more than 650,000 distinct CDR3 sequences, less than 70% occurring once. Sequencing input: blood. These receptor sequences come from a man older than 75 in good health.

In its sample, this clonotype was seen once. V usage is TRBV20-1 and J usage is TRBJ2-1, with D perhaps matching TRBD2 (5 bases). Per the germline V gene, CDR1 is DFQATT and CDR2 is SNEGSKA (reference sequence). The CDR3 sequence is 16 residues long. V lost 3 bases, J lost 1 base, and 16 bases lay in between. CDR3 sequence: CSASSRLPGSYNEQFF. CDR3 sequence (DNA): TGCAGTGCTAGTAGTCGGCTCCCGGGATCCTACAATGAGCAGTTCTTC.

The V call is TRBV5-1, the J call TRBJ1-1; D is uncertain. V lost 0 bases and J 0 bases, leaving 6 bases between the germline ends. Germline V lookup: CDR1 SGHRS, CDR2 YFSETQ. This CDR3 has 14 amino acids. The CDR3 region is CASSLASMNTEAFF. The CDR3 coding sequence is TGCGCCAGCAGCTTGGCAAGTATGAACACTGAAGCTTTCTTT.

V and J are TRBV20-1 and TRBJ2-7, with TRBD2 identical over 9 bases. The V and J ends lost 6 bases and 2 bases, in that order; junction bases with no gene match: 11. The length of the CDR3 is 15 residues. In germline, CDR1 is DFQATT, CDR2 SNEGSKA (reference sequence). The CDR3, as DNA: TGCAGTGCAATGCCTGTAGCGGGAGATCCCTACGAGCAGTACTTC. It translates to CSAMPVAGDPYEQYF.

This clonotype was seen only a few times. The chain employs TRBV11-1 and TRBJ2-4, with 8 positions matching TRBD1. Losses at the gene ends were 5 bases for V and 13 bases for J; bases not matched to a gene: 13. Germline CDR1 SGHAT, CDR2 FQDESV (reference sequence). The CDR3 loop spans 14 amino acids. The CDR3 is CASSRTGNYNEQYF. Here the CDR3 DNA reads TGTGCCAGCAGCCGGACAGGGAATTACAATGAGCAGTACTTC.

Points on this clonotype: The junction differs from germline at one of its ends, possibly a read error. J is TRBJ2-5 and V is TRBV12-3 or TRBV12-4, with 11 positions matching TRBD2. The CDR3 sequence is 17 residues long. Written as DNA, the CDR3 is TGTGGCAGCAGTCCGATACGATCGGGACTAGCGGAAGAGACCCAGTACTTC. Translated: CGSSPIRSGLAEETQYF.

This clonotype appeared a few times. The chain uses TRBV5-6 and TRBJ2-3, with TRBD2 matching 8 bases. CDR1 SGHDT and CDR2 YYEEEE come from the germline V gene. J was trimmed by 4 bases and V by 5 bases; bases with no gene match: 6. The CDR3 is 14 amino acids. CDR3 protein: CASRMAGGPDTQYF. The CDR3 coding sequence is TGTGCCAGCAGGATGGCGGGAGGCCCAGATACGCAGTATTTT.

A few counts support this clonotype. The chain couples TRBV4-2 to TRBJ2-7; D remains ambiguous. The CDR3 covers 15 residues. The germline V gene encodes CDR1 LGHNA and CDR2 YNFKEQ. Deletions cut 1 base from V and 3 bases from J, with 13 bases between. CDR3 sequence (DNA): TGTGCCAGCAGCCAAGGTGCAGTGTCAAACTACGAGCAGTACTTC. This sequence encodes CASSQGAVSNYEQYF.

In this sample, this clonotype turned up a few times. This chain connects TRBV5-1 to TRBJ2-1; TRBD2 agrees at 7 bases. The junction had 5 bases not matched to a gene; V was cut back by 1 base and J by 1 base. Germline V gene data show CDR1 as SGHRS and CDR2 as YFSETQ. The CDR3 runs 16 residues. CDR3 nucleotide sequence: TGCGCCAGCAGCTTGAGGGCTAGCGGTTCCTACAATGAGCAGTTCTTC. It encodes CASSLRASGSYNEQFF.

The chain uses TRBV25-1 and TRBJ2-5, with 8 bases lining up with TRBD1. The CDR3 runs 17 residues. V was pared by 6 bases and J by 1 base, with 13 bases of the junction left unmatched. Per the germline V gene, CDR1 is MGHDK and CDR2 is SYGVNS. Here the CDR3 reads CASSPPTGGSLQETQYF. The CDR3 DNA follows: TGTGCCAGCAGCCCGCCCACAGGGGGATCCCTCCAAGAGACCCAGTACTTC.

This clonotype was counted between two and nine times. The chain's CDR3 is CASSPAGGRSQPQHF. Written as DNA, the CDR3 is TGTGCCAGCAGCCCCGCCGGGGGGCGAAGTCAGCCCCAGCATTTT. This chain joins TRBV6-2 or TRBV6-3 and TRBJ1-5, with a tentative D call TRBD1 (6 bases). V lost 6 bases and J lost 6, with 18 bases in between. The V gene's germline CDR1 is MNHEY and CDR2 SVGEGT. The CDR3 is 15 amino acids.

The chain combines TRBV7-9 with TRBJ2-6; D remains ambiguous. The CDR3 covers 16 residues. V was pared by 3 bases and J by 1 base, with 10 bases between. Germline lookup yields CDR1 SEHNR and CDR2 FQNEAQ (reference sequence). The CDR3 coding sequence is TGTGCCAGCAGCTTGAGCCTCCGATCTGGGGCCAACGTCCTGACTTTC. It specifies CASSLSLRSGANVLTF.

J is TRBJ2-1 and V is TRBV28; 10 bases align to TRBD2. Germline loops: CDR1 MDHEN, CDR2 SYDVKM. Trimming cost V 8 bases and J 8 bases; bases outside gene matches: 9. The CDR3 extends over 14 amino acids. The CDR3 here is CASRSLAGRDEQFF. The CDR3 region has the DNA TGTGCCAGCCGCTCACTAGCGGGACGGGATGAGCAGTTCTTC.

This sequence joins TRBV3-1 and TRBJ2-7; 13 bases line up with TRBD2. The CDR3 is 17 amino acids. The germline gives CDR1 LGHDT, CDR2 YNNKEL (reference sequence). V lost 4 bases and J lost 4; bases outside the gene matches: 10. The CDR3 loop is CASSPSPGLAGSYEQYF. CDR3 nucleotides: TGTGCCAGCAGCCCCTCCCCGGGACTAGCGGGATCGTACGAGCAGTACTTC.

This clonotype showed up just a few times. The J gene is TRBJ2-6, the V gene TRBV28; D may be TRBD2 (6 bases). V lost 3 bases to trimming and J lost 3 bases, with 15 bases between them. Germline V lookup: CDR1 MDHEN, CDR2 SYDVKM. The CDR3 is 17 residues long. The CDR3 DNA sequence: TGTGCCAGCAGTTTTTTCCCGAGGAGGGTTGGGGCCAACGTCCTGACTTTC. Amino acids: CASSFFPRRVGANVLTF.

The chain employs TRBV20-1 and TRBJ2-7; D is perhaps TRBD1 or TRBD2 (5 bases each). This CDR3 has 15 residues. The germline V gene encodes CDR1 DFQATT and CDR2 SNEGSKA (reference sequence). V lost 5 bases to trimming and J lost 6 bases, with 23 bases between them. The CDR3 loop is CSAAADLGRRSEQYF. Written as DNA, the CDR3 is TGCAGTGCTGCCGCGGATTTGGGACGGAGATCCGAGCAGTACTTC.

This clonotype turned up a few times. The CDR3 region has the DNA TGTGCCAGCAGTGAACGGGTCAGGAACTATGGCTACACCTTC. This codes for CASSERVRNYGYTF. The chain couples TRBV6-1 to TRBJ1-2, with D unclear. The CDR3 is made up of 14 amino acids. V was trimmed by 2 bases and J by 2 bases, leaving 9 bases between them. Per the germline V gene, CDR1 is MNHNS and CDR2 is SASEGT.

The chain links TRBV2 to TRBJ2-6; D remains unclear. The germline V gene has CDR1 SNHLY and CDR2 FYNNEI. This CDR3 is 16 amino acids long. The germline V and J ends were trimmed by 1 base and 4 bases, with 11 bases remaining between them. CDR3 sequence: CASSEEGRLGANVLTF. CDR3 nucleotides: TGTGCCAGCAGTGAAGAGGGTCGCCTCGGGGCCAACGTCCTGACTTTC.